This T cell receptor (beta chain) comes out of a study of blood T cell repertoires in COVID-19 (dated by TCRdb to about 2020). For the study in its entirety: Collaborator samples came from the United States, Italy and Spain and covered acute and convalescent phases of COVID-19. The prospective study material was composed of cDNA or gDNA derived from T cells, B-cell-depleted T cells, or PBMCs. The dataset comprised deeply sampled blood TCRbeta repertoires from subjects exposed to, actively infected with, or recovered from COVID-19. A freely available public database, intended as a resource for researchers studying the immune response to SARS-CoV-2, is where the repertoires were released. Samples came from the ongoing ImmuneRACE study (first 160 participants) plus 1,254 subjects from 6 global collaborators. The sample metadata nearly always contained a de-identified subject ID, COVID-19 status, age in years and sex. Where available, HLA class I and class II types were taken from metadata supplied by the sample provider and were not determined by assay-based typing.

In Seattle, one collaborating source enrolled patients while the infection was active and tracked those patients longitudinally over the course of disease. Whole blood was collected in K2EDTA tubes by collaborating institutions according to the institutions' own protocols. For TCRbeta analysis, collaborators shipped samples as frozen whole blood, isolated PBMCs, or DNA extracted from either of those sample types. Of note for this clone: The target of this receptor is not known. Qualities for individual bases were not recorded, and no much larger clone is one base off.

TCRbeta CDR3 regions were amplified from genomic DNA by means of the immunoSEQ Assay, a bias-controlled multiplex PCR. The paper's processing steps were these. Nucleated cell counts per sample were estimated from amplification of reference gene primers within the assay. To quantify the absolute abundance of each unique TCRbeta CDR3 rearrangement, sequence reads were collapsed and filtered. For each sample, productive Simpson clonality was calculated as the square root of Simpson's diversity index over productive rearrangements. Drawn from immuneACCESS, this table holds only the in-frame rearrangements with V and J called that TCRdb kept. Clones are partly lost; checked studies trace under half to an unresolved V gene and leave the rest unexplained. V and J calls and clone size are as listed in that table; D and trimming were resolved from the DNA. The sample records roughly 480,000 clones, nearly 90% of which are singletons. Roughly 0.92% of the sample belongs to the ten largest clones.

The investigation overall reported the following: The quantity of clinical and demographic metadata differed by source and by participant and was supplied without curation.

The receptor comes from a man younger than 30 with COVID-19, enrolled during active disease. Source material: peripheral blood.

The bases read TGTGCCAGCGTAAGGGACTATGGAAACACCATATATTTT. This sequence encodes CASVRDYGNTIYF. Rearrangement joined TRBV12-3 or TRBV12-4 to TRBJ1-3; the D gene is perhaps TRBD1, from 5 matching bases. CDR3 length: 13 amino acids, cysteine to phenylalanine. The kept DNA is CDR3 alone, 39 bases in frame from the first base. The junction carries 11 bases between V and J, which are trimmed by 8 bases and 3 bases respectively.